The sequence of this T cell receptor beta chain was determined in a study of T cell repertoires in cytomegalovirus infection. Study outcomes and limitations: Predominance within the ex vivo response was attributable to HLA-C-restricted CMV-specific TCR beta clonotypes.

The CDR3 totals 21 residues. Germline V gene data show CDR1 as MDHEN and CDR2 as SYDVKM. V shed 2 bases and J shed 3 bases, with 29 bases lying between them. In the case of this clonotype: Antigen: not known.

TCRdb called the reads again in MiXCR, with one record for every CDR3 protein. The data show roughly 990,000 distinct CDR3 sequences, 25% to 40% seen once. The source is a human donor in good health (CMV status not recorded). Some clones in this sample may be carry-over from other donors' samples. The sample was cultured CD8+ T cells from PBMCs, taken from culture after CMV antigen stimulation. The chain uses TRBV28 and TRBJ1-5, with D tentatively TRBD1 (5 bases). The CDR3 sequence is CASSLGTVSLGSDGSNQPQHF. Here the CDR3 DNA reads TGTGCCAGCAGTTTAGGGACCGTCTCGTTGGGGTCAGATGGATCCAATCAGCCCCAGCATTTT.